The rows below give T cell receptor beta chains drawn from one sample of a study of cytomegalovirus exposure and HLA in healthy donors. Sequenced by immunoSEQ multiplex PCR; TCRdb stores in-frame clones only, minus some. The table records about 190,000 clones, 79% of them present only once. Sequences were obtained from PBMCs. These receptors all stem from a woman in her late teens or twenties in good health and CMV-seronegative. The CDR3 runs from the conserved cysteine through the conserved F or W. A D gene is named only where the DNA matches it firmly. Rows may omit the clone size; those that give it use once, few, many or a size class.

j_call d_call clone_size v_call cdr3_nt cdr3_aa
TRBJ1-5 NA NA TRBV27 TGTGCCAGCAGTTTGGGCCCCGACCGTACCAATCAGCCCCAGCATTTT CASSLGPDRTNQPQHF
TRBJ2-7 NA NA TRBV28 TGTGCCAGCAGTTACCCCGGTATAGGGGGAGAGCAGTACTTC CASSYPGIGGEQYF
TRBJ2-7 TRBD2 NA TRBV28 TGTGCCAGTATCGAGCGGGGAAGGTCCTACGAGCAGTACTTC CASIERGRSYEQYF
TRBJ1-1 NA NA TRBV21-1 TGTGCCAGCAGCAAAAAGTCGAGCGGGACTGAAGCTTTCTTT CASSKKSSGTEAFF
TRBJ1-3 NA NA TRBV30 TGTGCCTGGAGAATAGCTGGAAACACCATATATTTT CAWRIAGNTIYF
TRBJ1-2 NA NA TRBV5-4 TGTGCCAGCCTCGCGAACCCTACTAACTATGGCTACACCTTC CASLANPTNYGYTF
TRBJ2-5 NA NA TRBV25-1 TGTGCCAGCAGTGAGGGTGGGGAGCAAGAGACCCAGTACTTC CASSEGGEQETQYF
TRBJ1-3 NA NA TRBV19 TGTGCCAGTAGTATAGAAGGATTACAGGGTCCTGGAAACACCATATATTTT CASSIEGLQGPGNTIYF
TRBJ1-2 NA NA TRBV27 TGTGCCAGCAGTCGGACGACAGGACACTATGGCTACACCTTC CASSRTTGHYGYTF
TRBJ1-2 TRBD1 NA TRBV5-6 TGTGCCAGCAGCTACTCGGGACAGCCCTATGGCTACACCTTC CASSYSGQPYGYTF
TRBJ2-2 NA once TRBV6-5 TGTGCCAGCAGCGAGCAGGGGAACACCGGGGAGCTGTTTTTT CASSEQGNTGELFF
TRBJ1-2 NA NA TRBV29-1 TGCGCGGGGGGGGAGAGACACTATGGCTACACCTTC CAGGERHYGYTF
TRBJ2-7 NA NA TRBV28 TGTGCCAGCAAGGGGGTTCGGCTCTACGAGCAGTACTTC CASKGVRLYEQYF
TRBJ1-2 NA once TRBV19 TGTGCCAGTAATTATCATAGGGGGAATTACTATGGCTACACCTTC CASNYHRGNYYGYTF
TRBJ1-1 TRBD1 few TRBV27 TGTGCCAGCAGTCCCTGGACAGGGCGGGCTGAAGCTTTCTTT CASSPWTGRAEAFF
TRBJ2-7 TRBD2 NA TRBV18 TGTGCCAGCTCACCACCCCGGGGGGAAGCTATCGAGCAGTACTTC CASSPPRGEAIEQYF
TRBJ2-7 TRBD1 NA TRBV6-4 TGTGCCAGCAGTGAGAGTCCAGGGGGCGGCGAGCAGTACTTC CASSESPGGGEQYF
TRBJ2-4 NA NA TRBV5-4 TGCGCCAGCAGCTTGGACCTAACGATGGCCAAAAACATTCAGTACTTC CASSLDLTMAKNIQYF
TRBJ1-1 TRBD1 NA TRBV19 TGTGCCAGTAGTCAAGACAGGGGCGGAGCTGAAGCTTTCTTT CASSQDRGGAEAFF
TRBJ2-5 NA NA TRBV4-2 TGTGCCAGCAGCCAAGTTCTTCGGGAGACCCAGTACTTC CASSQVLRETQYF
TRBJ1-1 NA few TRBV19 TGTGCCAGTAGTATACAGCGGGACACTGAAGCTTTCTTT CASSIQRDTEAFF
TRBJ2-7 NA NA TRBV9 TGTGCCAGCAGCGTAACTCAGGGTGGTTACGAGCAGTACTTC CASSVTQGGYEQYF
TRBJ2-1 TRBD2 NA TRBV7-2 TGTGCCAGCAGCTTAGATCTAGCGGGAGTATCAAATGAGCAGTTCTTC CASSLDLAGVSNEQFF
TRBJ2-2 TRBD2 NA TRBV7-3 TGTGCCAGCAGCTTAGTACTAGCGGGAGGCGGGGAGCTGTTTTTT CASSLVLAGGGELFF